Listed below are T cell receptor beta chains from one sample, sequenced in a study of blood T cells in healthy people across ages. TCRdb ran MiXCR on the 5' RACE reads and lists one entry per CDR3 protein. The data hold some 1.7 million distinct CDR3 sequences, with 28% observed a single time. Material: blood. The receptor source for this set is a young woman in good health. The CDR3 runs from the conserved cysteine through the conserved F or W. The order of the fields is J gene, D gene, clone size, V gene, CDR3 protein, CDR3 DNA. A D gene is named only where the DNA matches it firmly. Not every row has a clone size; where given, it reads once, few, many or a size class.

TRBJ2-1,NA,NA,TRBV7-9,CASSPPGQLHLFF,TGTGCCAGCAGCCCCCCTGGGCAGCTCCACTTGTTCTTC
TRBJ1-2,TRBD1,NA,TRBV3-1,CASFGQGDGYTF,TGTGCCAGCTTTGGACAGGGGGATGGCTACACCTTC
TRBJ2-3,NA,NA,TRBV12-3/TRBV12-4,CASTMTEQSTDTQYF,TGTGCCAGCACCATGACAGAACAAAGCACAGATACGCAGTATTTT
TRBJ1-1,NA,few,TRBV12-3/TRBV12-4,CASGLGDEAFF,TGTGCCAGCGGGTTGGGGGATGAAGCTTTCTTT
TRBJ2-1,TRBD2,NA,TRBV2,CASSDNRAGEQFF,TGTGCCAGCAGTGATAACCGAGCGGGGGAGCAGTTCTTC
TRBJ2-7,NA,many,TRBV18,CASSPGNYEQYF,TGTGCCAGCAGTCCTGGGAACTACGAGCAGTACTTC
TRBJ2-3,TRBD1,NA,TRBV15,CATSRSLDRIGTDTQYF,TGTGCCACCAGCAGATCCCTGGACAGGATTGGCACAGATACGCAGTATTTT
TRBJ2-1,TRBD1,many,TRBV29-1,CSVQRTGPTYNEQFF,TGCAGCGTCCAAAGGACAGGGCCTACCTACAATGAGCAGTTCTTC
TRBJ1-4,TRBD1,NA,TRBV18,CASSPIPGQGREKLFF,TGTGCCAGCTCACCGATTCCGGGACAGGGGCGCGAAAAACTGTTTTTT
TRBJ2-1,TRBD1,NA,TRBV24-1,CATRDRTGRSQFF,TGTGCCACCAGGGACAGGACAGGACGATCCCAGTTCTTC
TRBJ2-3,NA,NA,TRBV7-9,CGGGTDTQYF,TGTGGAGGGGGAACAGATACGCAGTATTTT
TRBJ2-1,NA,many,TRBV6-5,CASSVRDSFNEQFF,TGTGCCAGCAGTGTCCGGGACTCTTTCAATGAGCAGTTCTTC
TRBJ2-3,NA,few,TRBV9,CASSVLEGGTDTQYF,TGTGCCAGCAGCGTACTGGAGGGAGGCACAGATACGCAGTATTTT
TRBJ1-1,NA,many,TRBV4-3,CASSQGLGVTEAFF,TGCGCCAGCAGCCAAGGGTTGGGCGTCACTGAAGCTTTCTTT
TRBJ2-1,TRBD2,NA,TRBV5-6,CANSLTSGGAGNEQFF,TGTGCCAACAGCTTGACTAGCGGGGGGGCGGGCAATGAGCAGTTCTTC
TRBJ2-1,TRBD2,NA,TRBV19,CASTMLGLAEEQFF,TGTGCCAGTACGATGCTCGGACTAGCAGAAGAGCAGTTCTTC
TRBJ2-2,TRBD1,NA,TRBV7-9,CASSQTAWTGENTGELFF,TGTGCCAGCAGCCAGACCGCTTGGACAGGAGAGAACACCGGGGAGCTGTTTTTT
TRBJ2-3,NA,few,TRBV2,CASSESQSGDTQYF,TGTGCCAGCAGTGAAAGCCAAAGCGGAGATACGCAGTATTTT
TRBJ1-6,NA,NA,TRBV5-1,CASSPGVSGANSPLDF,TGCGCCAGCAGCCCAGGTGTATCGGGGGCTAATTCACCCCTCGACTTT
TRBJ2-7,NA,NA,TRBV20-1,CSARRQGIDEQYF,TGCAGTGCTAGGCGCCAGGGCATCGACGAGCAGTACTTC
TRBJ2-5,NA,NA,TRBV6-5,CASQGQQETQYF,TGTGCCAGCCAGGGCCAACAAGAGACCCAGTACTTC
TRBJ2-1,TRBD2,NA,TRBV7-3,CASSLASGGASYNEQFF,TGTGCCAGCAGCTTAGCTAGCGGGGGGGCTTCCTACAATGAGCAGTTCTTC
TRBJ2-7,NA,NA,TRBV5-1,CASSPGAGAPYEQYF,TGCGCCAGCAGCCCGGGGGCGGGAGCCCCCTACGAGCAGTACTTC
TRBJ2-4,NA,NA,TRBV2,CASSEEGPQVQYF,TGTGCCAGCAGTGAAGAGGGACCACAGGTTCAGTACTTC
TRBJ2-7,TRBD2,few,TRBV29-1,CSVGDSGSSGEQYF,TGCAGCGTTGGAGATAGCGGGAGCTCGGGTGAGCAGTACTTC
TRBJ1-2,NA,NA,TRBV7-2,CASSQLANGYTF,TGTGCCAGCAGCCAACTGGCGAATGGCTACACCTTC
TRBJ2-7,TRBD2,NA,TRBV2,CASRATPGLAGDDEQYF,TGTGCCAGCAGAGCTACCCCGGGACTAGCGGGGGATGACGAGCAGTACTTC
TRBJ2-5,TRBD1,many,TRBV5-1,CASSLDRAQETQYF,TGTGCCAGCAGCTTGGACAGGGCGCAAGAGACCCAGTACTTC
TRBJ1-1,TRBD1,few,TRBV12-3/TRBV12-4,CASGAQGAGWSEAFF,TGTGCCAGCGGAGCCCAGGGGGCTGGTTGGTCTGAAGCTTTCTTT
TRBJ2-3,TRBD2,once,TRBV28,CASSPTFGGGTDTQYF,TGTGCCAGCAGTCCGACCTTCGGGGGGGGCACAGATACGCAGTATTTT
TRBJ2-5,TRBD2,NA,TRBV15,CATSRDAGLAETQYF,TGTGCCACCAGCAGAGACGCGGGACTAGCTGAGACCCAGTACTTC